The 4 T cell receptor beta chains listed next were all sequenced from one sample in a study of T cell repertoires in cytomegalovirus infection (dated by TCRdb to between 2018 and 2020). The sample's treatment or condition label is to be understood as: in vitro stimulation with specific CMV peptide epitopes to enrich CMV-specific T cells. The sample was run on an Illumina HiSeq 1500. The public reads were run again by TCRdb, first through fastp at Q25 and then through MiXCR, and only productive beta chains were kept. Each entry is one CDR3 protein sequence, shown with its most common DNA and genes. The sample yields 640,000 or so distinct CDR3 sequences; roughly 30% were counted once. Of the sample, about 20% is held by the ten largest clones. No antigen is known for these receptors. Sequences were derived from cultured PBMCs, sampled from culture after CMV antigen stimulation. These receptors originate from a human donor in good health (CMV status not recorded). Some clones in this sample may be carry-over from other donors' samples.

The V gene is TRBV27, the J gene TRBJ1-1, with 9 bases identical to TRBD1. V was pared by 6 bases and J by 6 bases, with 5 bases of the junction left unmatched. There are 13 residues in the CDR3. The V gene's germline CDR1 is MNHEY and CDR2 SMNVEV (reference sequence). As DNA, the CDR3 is TGTGCCAGCAGGGGACAGGGAGGACCTGAAGCTTTCTTT. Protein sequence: CASRGQGGPEAFF.

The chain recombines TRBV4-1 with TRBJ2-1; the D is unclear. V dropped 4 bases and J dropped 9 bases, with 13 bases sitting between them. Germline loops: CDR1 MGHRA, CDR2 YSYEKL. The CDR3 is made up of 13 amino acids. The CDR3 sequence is CASSLRHSLEQFF. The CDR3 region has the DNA TGCGCCAGCAGCCTAAGACACTCCCTTGAGCAGTTCTTC.

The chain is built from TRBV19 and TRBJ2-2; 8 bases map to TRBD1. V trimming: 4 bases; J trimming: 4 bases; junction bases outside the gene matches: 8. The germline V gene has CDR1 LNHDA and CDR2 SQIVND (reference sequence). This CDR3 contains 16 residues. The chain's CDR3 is CASSTRTGSITGELFF. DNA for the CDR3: TGTGCCAGTAGTACCCGGACAGGGTCGATCACCGGGGAGCTGTTTTTT.

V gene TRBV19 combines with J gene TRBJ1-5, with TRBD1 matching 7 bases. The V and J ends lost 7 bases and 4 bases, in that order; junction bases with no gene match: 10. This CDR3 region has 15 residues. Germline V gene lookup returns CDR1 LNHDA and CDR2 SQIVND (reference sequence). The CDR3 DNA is TGTGCCAGTACCCTGAGGCAGGGGGAGAATCAGCCCCAGCATTTT. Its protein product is CASTLRQGENQPQHF. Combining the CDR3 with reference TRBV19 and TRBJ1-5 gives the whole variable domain DGGITQSPKYLFRKEGQNVTLSCEQNLNHDAMYWYRQDPGQGLRLIYYSQIVNDFQKGDIAEGYSVSREKKESFPLTVTSAQKNPTAFYLCASTLRQGENQPQHFGDGTRLSIL.